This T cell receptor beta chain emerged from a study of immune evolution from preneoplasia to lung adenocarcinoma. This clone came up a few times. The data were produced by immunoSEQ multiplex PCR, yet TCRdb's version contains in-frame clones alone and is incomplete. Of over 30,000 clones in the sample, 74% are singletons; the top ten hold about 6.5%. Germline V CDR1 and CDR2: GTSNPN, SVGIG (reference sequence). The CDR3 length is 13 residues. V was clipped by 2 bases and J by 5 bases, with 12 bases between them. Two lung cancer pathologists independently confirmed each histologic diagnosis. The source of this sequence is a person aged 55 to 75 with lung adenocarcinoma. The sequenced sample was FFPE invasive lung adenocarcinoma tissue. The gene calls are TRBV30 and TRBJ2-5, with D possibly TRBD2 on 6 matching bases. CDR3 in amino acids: CAWSRVGRETQYF. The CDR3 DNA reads TGTGCCTGGAGTAGGGTGGGGAGGGAGACCCAGTACTTC.